What follows describes a single T cell receptor beta chain. Its antigen remains undetermined. One base away there is no much larger clone; base qualities are not given. This entry is derived from a study of blood T cell repertoires in COVID-19 (dated by TCRdb to the early 2020s). About the study as a whole: Samples covering the acute and convalescent phases of COVID-19 were provided by collaborators in the United States, Italy and Spain. The repertoires were released in a freely available public database intended as a resource for research on the immune response to SARS-CoV-2. The material from the prospective study consisted of cDNA or gDNA derived from T cells, B-cell-depleted T cells, or PBMCs. The dataset comprised deeply sampled blood TCRbeta repertoires from subjects exposed to, actively infected with, or recovered from COVID-19. Samples were obtained from the ongoing ImmuneRACE study (first 160 participants) and from some 1,200 subjects provided by 6 global collaborators. Sample metadata almost always included a de-identified subject ID, COVID-19 status, age in years and sex. Where HLA class I and class II types were available, the types were taken from metadata supplied by the sample provider, not from assay-based typing.

TCRbeta CDR3 regions were amplified from genomic DNA using the immunoSEQ Assay, a bias-controlled multiplex PCR. The paper's processing steps were these. The number of nucleated cells in each sample was estimated by amplification of reference gene primers within the assay. To quantify the absolute abundance of each unique TCRbeta CDR3 rearrangement, sequence reads were collapsed and filtered. Productive Simpson clonality was computed per sample as the square root of Simpson's diversity index over productive rearrangements. This is the immuneACCESS table as TCRdb keeps it, with only in-frame sequences that have V and J called. A part of the clones is gone; compared with another copy, unresolved V genes explain less than half, and the rest is unexplained. D and trimming were read from the DNA, whereas the V and J calls and clone size are those reported in that table. Across this sample there are 35,000 to 45,000 clones, with 79% seen only once. The top ten constitute approximately 33% of the sample.

Each collaborating institution followed its own protocols to collect whole blood in K2EDTA tubes. Collaborator samples were shipped for TCRbeta analysis as frozen whole blood, isolated PBMCs, or DNA extracted from either sample type. CDR1 SGHAT and CDR2 FQNNGV are derived from the germline V gene. Measured from the cysteine to the phenylalanine, the CDR3 is 16 residues long. The sequence is cut down to CDR3 DNA, 48 bases in frame from base 1. A distance of 22 bases separates the germline ends of V and J, which lose 6 bases and 7 bases respectively. On the study overall, not on this receptor specifically: How much clinical and demographic metadata was included differed by source and by participant, and the metadata was provided uncurated.

Source material: peripheral blood. The rearrangement combines TRBV11-2 with TRBJ2-1, and perhaps TRBD2 as D gene, on 5 matching bases. The receptor was isolated from a woman of 80 years or more with acute or convalescent COVID-19. The sequenced DNA is TGTGCCAGCAGTTTCCCCCCCCGGGGAGTGGGGAATGAGCAGTTCTTC. Its protein is CASSFPPRGVGNEQFF.